The rows below give T cell receptor beta chains drawn from one sample of a study of response to subunit inactivated influenza vaccine. TCRdb fed the RT-PCR reads into MiXCR, producing one record per CDR3 protein. Among 200,000 to 250,000 distinct CDR3 sequences listed, 12% were seen once. The sequencing here drew on non-naive T cells sorted from PBMCs, taken 14 to 15 days before vaccination. The receptors derive from a man aged 50-59 years who received an inactivated influenza vaccine. The CDR3 runs from the conserved cysteine through the conserved F or W.

j_call | v_call | cdr3_aa
TRBJ1-2 | TRBV12-3/TRBV12-4 | CASSLGRGTIDGYTF
TRBJ1-6 | TRBV28 | CASSRDRDTYNSPLHF
TRBJ2-7 | TRBV9 | CASSVGGQPMSYEQYF
TRBJ2-2 | TRBV4-3 | CASSPGQITNTGELFF
TRBJ2-7 | TRBV5-1 | CASSGLAASYEQYF
TRBJ2-7 | TRBV6-5 | CASSYSTGSVGYEQYF
TRBJ1-1 | TRBV5-1 | CASSLGTGFMNTEAFF
TRBJ2-5 | TRBV2 | CASSEDGFGETQYF
TRBJ2-7 | TRBV28 | CASSVPRRDYEQYF
TRBJ2-7 | TRBV27 | CASSLVGGSVYEQYF
TRBJ2-1 | TRBV20-1 | CSPYRGDNEQFF
TRBJ2-3 | TRBV15 | CATRPQGASDTQYF
TRBJ2-1 | TRBV2 | CASMVAGAYNEQFF
TRBJ2-5 | TRBV19 | CAIRSATNQETQYF
TRBJ1-5 | TRBV19 | CASSINPAEPQHF
TRBJ2-7 | TRBV5-6 | CASSLGGLPYLAQYF
TRBJ2-5 | TRBV9 | CASSVALGAQETQYF
TRBJ1-6 | TRBV12-3/TRBV12-4 | CASSSRDSYNSPLHF
TRBJ2-7 | TRBV20-1 | CSARETARGEQYF
TRBJ2-7 | TRBV28 | CASRPGVAWTGGFYEQYF
TRBJ2-5 | TRBV11-2 | CASSLWAGTGPGETQYF
TRBJ2-5 | TRBV3-1 | CASSQRTYRGETQYF
TRBJ2-5 | TRBV29-1 | CSVEVGTRGETQYF
TRBJ2-1 | TRBV7-9 | CASSLRGSKSEQFF
TRBJ2-7 | TRBV24-1 | CATAPGQGSSYEQYF
TRBJ1-5 | TRBV12-3/TRBV12-4 | CASSEQGAMNQPQHF
TRBJ2-7 | TRBV6-2/TRBV6-3 | CASSSQELGSYEQYF
TRBJ2-5 | TRBV18 | CASSLNRYQETQYF
TRBJ2-1 | TRBV20-1 | CSEIGQGVGNEQFF
TRBJ2-7 | TRBV20-1 | CSVKRGGREQYF
TRBJ2-2 | TRBV28 | CASSLSGGGSKLFF
TRBJ2-7 | TRBV5-1 | CASSLDSGSRYEQYF
TRBJ2-3 | TRBV24-1 | CATSGQGARDTQYF
TRBJ2-1 | TRBV12-3/TRBV12-4 | CASMHPPNEQFF
TRBJ2-2 | TRBV10-2 | CASNQVNTGELFF
TRBJ2-3 | TRBV28 | CASSSPVSGLSDTQYF
TRBJ2-3 | TRBV7-8 | CASSPGSPGTDTQYF
TRBJ1-5 | TRBV20-1 | CSARIWPGQGNQPQHF
TRBJ2-7 | TRBV7-9 | CASSLAGSHEQYF
TRBJ1-5 | TRBV12-3/TRBV12-4 | CASSLNWGSTNQPQHF
TRBJ2-5 | TRBV29-1 | CSVGRTQETQYF
TRBJ2-1 | TRBV20-1 | CSVGLAGVTYNEQFF
TRBJ1-1 | TRBV29-1 | CSVGTLNTEAFF
TRBJ1-4 | TRBV20-1 | CSATSKSATNEKLFF
TRBJ2-1 | TRBV20-1 | CSARDPKTGYNEQFF
TRBJ2-3 | TRBV5-5 | CASSLATGGTGSTDTQYF
TRBJ2-2 | TRBV29-1 | CSVEGQGAGTGELFF
TRBJ2-7 | TRBV27 | CASRTLGGYEQYF
TRBJ1-5 | TRBV28 | CAAQGRGQPQHF
TRBJ2-7 | TRBV15 | CATSIQGYEQYF
TRBJ1-6 | TRBV7-2 | CASSLGRQLASPLHF
TRBJ1-1 | TRBV29-1 | CSVGTGLGAFF
TRBJ2-1 | TRBV30 | CACRRGGRYNEQFF
TRBJ1-2 | TRBV3-1 | CASSNSYYGYTF
TRBJ2-7 | TRBV13 | CASSLGRGREQYF
TRBJ1-4 | TRBV28 | CASSNPSTGVGEKLFF
TRBJ2-7 | TRBV28 | CASFDSRDYEQYF